The 28 T cell receptor beta chains below were found in one sample sequenced in a study of blood T cell repertoires in COVID-19. Clones were read by immunoSEQ multiplex PCR, and TCRdb kept only the in-frame ones, dropping some. The sample yields roughly 150,000 clones, around 88% seen once. Sample: peripheral blood. All receptors derive from a woman between 65 and 79 years old who had recovered from COVID-19.

The table lists this clone with a few counts. The chain is built from TRBV6-5 and TRBJ2-3; possible D gene TRBD2, 6 bases. The germline gives CDR1 MNHEY, CDR2 SVGAGI. The CDR3 contains 12 residues. Trimming cost V 2 bases and J 8 bases, with 8 bases left between them. In DNA form, the CDR3 reads TGTGCCAGCAGTTACCGGGACTCTACGCAGTATTTT. Its translation: CASSYRDSTQYF.

The chain combines TRBV7-9 with TRBJ2-3, with a weak D call TRBD1 (6 bases). Germline values: CDR1 SEHNR, CDR2 FQNEAQ (reference sequence). The CDR3 totals 14 residues. V was pared by 5 bases and J by 2 bases, with 11 bases between. CDR3 nucleotide sequence: TGTGCCAGCAGCAACCAGGGGTCCACAGATACGCAGTATTTT. Protein product: CASSNQGSTDTQYF.

This clone was counted once. V and J are TRBV27 and TRBJ1-6, with a tentative D call TRBD1 (5 bases). The CDR3 consists of 16 residues. Trimming removed 0 bases at V and 4 bases at J, with 10 bases between. Per the germline V gene, CDR1 is MNHEY and CDR2 is SMNVEV (reference sequence). The CDR3 nucleotides are TGTGCCAGCAGTTTATCAGGCAGGGAATATAATTCACCCCTCCACTTT. This gives the protein CASSLSGREYNSPLHF.

The J gene is TRBJ2-3, the V gene TRBV10-3; 9 bases fit TRBD2. With 2 bases clipped from V and 6 bases from J, the junction kept 12 bases outside the gene matches. CDR3 length: 17 residues. Germline V CDR1 and CDR2: ENHRY, SYGVKD. The CDR3 sequence is CAISEPGLAQGEDTQYF. The CDR3 nucleotides are TGTGCCATCAGTGAGCCGGGACTAGCACAAGGAGAGGATACGCAGTATTTT.

This chain links TRBV12-3 or TRBV12-4 with TRBJ2-1; no firm D call. Trimming left V 8 bases short and J 6 bases short, with 11 bases between. The CDR3 extends over 12 amino acids. The CDR3 coding sequence is TGTGCCAGCGGGCCGGCCCCCAATGAGCAGTTCTTC. Protein: CASGPAPNEQFF.

V usage is TRBV15 and J usage is TRBJ2-5; 7 positions match TRBD1. CDR1 is LNHNV and CDR2 is YYDKDF in the germline V gene (reference sequence). CDR3 length: 17 residues. V gave up 1 base and J gave up 5 bases; unmatched junction bases: 13. CDR3 amino acids: CATSRGQDRPLGETQYF. CDR3 DNA sequence: TGTGCCACCAGCAGAGGCCAGGACAGGCCCCTGGGGGAGACCCAGTACTTC.

The rearrangement joins TRBV5-1 to TRBJ2-7; TRBD1 might be the D (6 bases). The CDR3 extends over 15 amino acids. CDR1 SGHRS and CDR2 YFSETQ come from the germline V gene. Trimming took 4 bases from V and 0 from J, leaving 14 bases between them. Written as DNA, the CDR3 is TGCGCCAGCAGCAAAACAGGGCTAAGCTCCTACGAGCAGTACTTC. Translation gives CASSKTGLSSYEQYF.

The chain has TRBV7-2 and TRBJ1-4; TRBD1 is a possible D gene (6 bases). Trimming shortened V by 4 bases and J by 2 bases, and 14 bases separated the two germline ends. This CDR3 spans 16 amino acids. Germline assignment: CDR1 SGHTA and CDR2 FQGNSA. The CDR3 nucleotides read TGTGCCAGCAGCTCCCGGGGGGCGGGCACTAATGAAAAACTGTTTTTT. It is translated as CASSSRGAGTNEKLFF. The full variable domain, rest sourced from reference TRBV7-2 and TRBJ1-4, is GAGVSQSPSNKVTEKGKDVELRCDPISGHTALYWYRQSLGQGLEFLIYFQGNSAPDKSGLPSDRFSAERTGGSVSTLTIQRTQQEDSAVYLCASSSRGAGTNEKLFFGSGTQLSVL.

This chain joins TRBV5-1 and TRBJ2-7, with 7 bases lining up with TRBD1. V shed 5 bases and J 2 bases; nucleotides not matched to a gene: 7. This CDR3 comprises 14 residues. CDR1 is SGHRS, CDR2 YFSETQ, per germline. The CDR3 here is CASRGLQGTYEQYF. CDR3 coding DNA: TGCGCCAGCAGGGGCCTACAGGGGACCTACGAGCAGTACTTC.

The chain joins TRBV6-5 to TRBJ2-3, with D hard to call. From germline, CDR1 is MNHEY and CDR2 SVGAGI. The CDR3 loop spans 14 amino acids. Trimming removed 2 bases from V and 10 bases from J, with 16 bases in between. This CDR3 reads CASSYGGSNIAQYF. Written as DNA, the CDR3 is TGTGCCAGCAGTTACGGTGGTAGCAACATCGCGCAGTATTTT.

Note on this clone: This sample includes further DNA sequences coding for the same CDR3. This chain links TRBV5-1 with TRBJ1-5, with 7 bases identical to TRBD1. The CDR3 runs to 13 residues. Losses at the gene ends were 4 bases for V and 7 bases for J; bases not matched to a gene: 5. The germline V gene has CDR1 SGHRS and CDR2 YFSETQ. Here the CDR3 reads CASSVDRDQPQHF. CDR3 bases: TGCGCCAGCAGCGTTGACAGGGACCAGCCCCAGCATTTT.

The V and J genes are TRBV5-4 and TRBJ2-7; D might be TRBD2 (5 bases). The length of the CDR3 is 15 residues. Germline V lookup: CDR1 SGHNT, CDR2 YYREEE (reference sequence). V was cut by 1 base and J by 0 bases, with 11 bases left in between. CDR3 bases: TGTGCCAGCAGCTTGCCCAGCGGACCCTCCTACGAGCAGTACTTC. Translated: CASSLPSGPSYEQYF.

The chain joins TRBV30 to TRBJ1-5; TRBD1 matches 9 bases. Looked up from germline, CDR1 is GTSNPN and CDR2 is SVGIG (reference sequence). The CDR3 loop spans 14 amino acids. V lost 3 bases and J lost 9; bases outside the gene matches: 9. DNA for the CDR3: TGTGCCTGGAGCGGCGAACAGGGGGCTCGGCCCCAGCATTTT. It codes for CAWSGEQGARPQHF.

As DNA, the CDR3 is TGTGCCAGTAGTTGGGACAGGAGCTCTGGAAACACCATATATTTT. Its protein product is CASSWDRSSGNTIYF. The chain couples TRBV19 to TRBJ1-3; 8 positions agree with TRBD1. V dropped 5 bases and J dropped 0; count of bases not matched to a gene: 3. The CDR3 consists of 15 residues. Germline V gives CDR1 LNHDA, CDR2 SQIVND (reference sequence).

The J gene is TRBJ1-3, the V gene TRBV5-1, with D perhaps TRBD1 (5 bases). With 0 bases removed from V and 4 bases from J, the gap between germline ends came to 14 bases. The CDR3 has 16 residues. Germline CDR1 SGHRS, CDR2 YFSETQ. The CDR3 nucleotides are TGCGCCAGCAGCTTGGCGGGGTCGGGACTCGGAAACACCATATATTTT. Its protein product is CASSLAGSGLGNTIYF.

The table lists this clone with a count of one. The chain employs TRBV28 and TRBJ1-5; TRBD1 matches at 8 bases. V was pared by 5 bases and J by 6 bases, with 9 bases of the junction left unmatched. Per the germline V gene, CDR1 is MDHEN and CDR2 is SYDVKM. There are 15 residues in the CDR3. CDR3 in amino acids: CASSGGRGLGQPQHF. DNA for the CDR3: TGTGCCAGCAGTGGGGGCAGGGGGCTCGGTCAGCCCCAGCATTTT.

This clone was observed a few times. This chain joins TRBV11-2 and TRBJ1-5; D gene unclear. CDR1 and CDR2 (germline): SGHAT, FQNNGV. The V gene lost 1 base and the J gene lost 4 bases, with 8 bases spanning the gap. The CDR3 contains 14 residues. The CDR3 DNA reads as TGTGCCAGCAGCTTAGGGCCAGCGAATCAGCCCCAGCATTTT. Its translation: CASSLGPANQPQHF.

This chain uses TRBV5-4 with TRBJ2-2, with 14 bases identical to TRBD2. CDR1 and CDR2 (germline): SGHNT, YYREEE (reference sequence). Trimming cost V 0 bases and J 5 bases; bases outside gene matches: 9. The CDR3 length is 19 residues. The chain's CDR3 is CASSLGGTSGRRGTGELFF. CDR3 in DNA: TGTGCCAGCAGCTTGGGGGGGACTAGCGGGAGAAGAGGGACCGGGGAGCTGTTTTTT.

This chain links TRBV9 with TRBJ2-1; 7 bases line up with TRBD1. V shed 6 bases and J 6 bases; nucleotides not matched to a gene: 6. Germline V gene data show CDR1 as SGDLS and CDR2 as YYNGEE. This CDR3 spans 13 amino acids. This chain's CDR3 is CASKRGLSNEQFF. In DNA, the CDR3 is TGTGCCAGCAAGAGGGGGCTATCCAATGAGCAGTTCTTC.

The chain carries TRBV3-1 (or the pseudogene TRBV3-2) and TRBJ1-2, with D hard to call. Germline-derived CDR1 and CDR2 are LGHDT and YNNKEL (reference sequence). This CDR3 is 13 amino acids long. V was shortened by 5 bases and J by 5 bases, with 12 bases between the two germline ends. This CDR3 is CASSLRTSYGYTF. The DNA of the CDR3 is TGTGCCAGCAGCTTACGAACCAGTTATGGCTACACCTTC.

The chain combines TRBV25-1 with TRBJ2-5; D is possibly TRBD2 (6 bases). Trimming left V 3 bases short and J 2 bases short, with 13 bases between. The CDR3 is made up of 15 amino acids. Germline CDR1 MGHDK, CDR2 SYGVNS. The CDR3 loop reads CASSDPGTWQETQYF. Here the CDR3 DNA reads TGTGCCAGCAGTGACCCGGGGACTTGGCAAGAGACCCAGTACTTC.

The genes are TRBV27 and TRBJ2-2; the match to TRBD1 covers 12 bases. V lost 5 bases and J lost 4; bases outside the gene matches: 8. Germline V gives CDR1 MNHEY, CDR2 SMNVEV (reference sequence). The CDR3 spans 17 residues. CDR3 nucleotide sequence: TGTGCCAGCAGTCTCCGGGACAGGGGGCACCCCACCGGGGAGCTGTTTTTT. This translates into CASSLRDRGHPTGELFF.

This clone was recorded once. The chain uses TRBV7-8 and TRBJ2-5; 14 bases match TRBD2. The length of the CDR3 is 16 residues. J was trimmed by 2 bases and V by 1 base; bases with no gene match: 0. CDR1 and CDR2 (germline): SGHVS, FQNEAQ. CDR3 region: CASSLGTSGGQETQYF. The DNA for the CDR3 is TGTGCCAGCAGCTTAGGGACTAGCGGGGGGCAAGAGACCCAGTACTTC.

A few counts support this clone. The CDR3 loop is CATSDPLGADTQYF. In DNA form, the CDR3 reads TGTGCCACCAGTGACCCCTTAGGGGCAGATACGCAGTATTTT. This chain joins TRBV24-1 and TRBJ2-3, with D possibly being TRBD1 (5 bases). Germline CDR1 is KGHDR and CDR2 is SFDVKD. The CDR3 runs to 14 residues. With 4 bases removed from V and 4 bases from J, the gap between germline ends came to 11 bases.

In its sample, this clone was seen a few times. This rearrangement joins TRBV25-1 to TRBJ1-2, with TRBD1 as a possible D gene (5 bases). Deletions cut 4 bases from V and 8 bases from J, with 14 bases between. Germline CDR1 reads MGHDK; CDR2 reads SYGVNS. The CDR3 contains 13 residues. In DNA form, the CDR3 reads TGTGCCAGCAGTGTTGGGGGAGGGAGGGGCTACACCTTC. Protein: CASSVGGGRGYTF.

The rearrangement joins TRBV5-1 to TRBJ2-1; 10 bases align to TRBD2. With 4 bases clipped from V and 4 bases from J, the junction kept 5 bases outside the gene matches. Germline values: CDR1 SGHRS, CDR2 YFSETQ. This CDR3 is built from 15 residues. The CDR3 DNA reads TGCGCCAGCAGCCTCCCTAGCGGGGGTTACAATGAGCAGTTCTTC. Its protein is CASSLPSGGYNEQFF.

The rearrangement uses TRBV15 and TRBJ1-2, with a weak D call TRBD1 (5 bases). The CDR3 has 11 amino acids. The V gene's germline CDR1 is LNHNV and CDR2 YYDKDF (reference sequence). Trimming took off 5 bases at V and 8 bases at J, with 9 bases between the two ends. CDR3 sequence (DNA): TGTGCCACCAGCCCCGGGGGGGGCTACACCTTC. Its protein is CATSPGGGYTF.

This clone was picked up a small number of times. The chain combines TRBV15 with TRBJ2-3; 9 bases fit TRBD1. The CDR3 runs 17 residues. V lost 7 bases, J lost 3 bases, and 14 bases stayed unmatched. Germline V gene data show CDR1 as LNHNV and CDR2 as YYDKDF (reference sequence). As DNA, the CDR3 is TGTGCCACCACTCCCACCGGGACAGGGAGTCTGACAGATACGCAGTATTTT. Its translation: CATTPTGTGSLTDTQYF.